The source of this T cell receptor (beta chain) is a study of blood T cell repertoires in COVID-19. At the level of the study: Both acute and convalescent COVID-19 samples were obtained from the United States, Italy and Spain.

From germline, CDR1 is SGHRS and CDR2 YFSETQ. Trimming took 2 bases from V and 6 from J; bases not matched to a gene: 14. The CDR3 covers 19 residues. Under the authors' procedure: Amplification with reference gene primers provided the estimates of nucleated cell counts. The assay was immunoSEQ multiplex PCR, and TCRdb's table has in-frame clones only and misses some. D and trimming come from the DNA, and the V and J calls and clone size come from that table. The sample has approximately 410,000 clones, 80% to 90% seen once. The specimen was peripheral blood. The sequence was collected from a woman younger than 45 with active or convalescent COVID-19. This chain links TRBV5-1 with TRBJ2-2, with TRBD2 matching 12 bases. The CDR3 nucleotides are TGCGCCAGCAGCTTACGGGCCCTTCTAGCGGGGGGGCTTCCCGGGGAGCTGTTTTTT. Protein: CASSLRALLAGGLPGELFF. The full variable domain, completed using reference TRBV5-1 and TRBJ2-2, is KAGVTQTPRYLIKTRGQQVTLSCSPISGHRSVSWYQQTPGQGLQFLFEYFSETQRNKGNFPGRFSGRQFSNSRSEMNVSTLELGDSALYLCASSLRALLAGGLPGELFFGEGSRLTVL.